What follows are 12 T cell receptor beta chains derived from one specimen sequenced in a study of shared clonotypes between healthy human individuals. Using immunoSEQ multiplex PCR, the repertoire was profiled, and TCRdb retains in-frame clones only, with some absent. The top ten clones hold 0.37% of a sample with under 2.5 million clones, 85% to 95% of them seen once. The material sequenced was naive CD4+ T cells from PBMCs. Subset noted: CD45RA+ positively selected. These receptors were collected from a young man in good health. Some clones in this sample may be carry-over from other donors' samples.

CDR3 sequence (DNA): TGTGCCAGCTCACCACCGGCAATGGTCGGGGGGCGCGGCTATGGCTACACCTTC. Protein: CASSPPAMVGGRGYGYTF. This chain joins TRBV18 and TRBJ1-2, with D possibly being TRBD1 (6 bases). The CDR3 loop spans 18 amino acids. Germline assignment: CDR1 KGHSH and CDR2 LQKENI. Trimming left V 0 bases short and J 4 bases short, with 21 bases between. The whole variable domain, remainder taken from reference TRBV18 and TRBJ1-2, is NAGVMQNPRHLVRRRGQEARLRCSPMKGHSHVYWYRQLPEEGLKFMVYLQKENIIDESGMPKERFSAEFPKEGPSILRIQQVVRGDSAAYFCASSPPAMVGGRGYGYTFGSGTRLTVV.

A remark on this clone: This sample also contains other DNA sequences that code for the same CDR3. The V call is TRBV6-1, the J call TRBJ1-1; 8 nucleotides line up with TRBD1. CDR1 and CDR2 (germline): MNHNS, SASEGT. CDR3 size: 14 residues. The V segment lost 7 bases and the J segment 0 bases; nucleotides outside the gene matches: 4. The CDR3 region is CASTRQGMNTEAFF. DNA of the CDR3: TGTGCCAGCACTAGACAGGGGATGAACACTGAAGCTTTCTTT.

The rearrangement joins TRBV19 to TRBJ1-5, with D uncertain. This CDR3 spans 17 amino acids. Germline V lookup: CDR1 LNHDA, CDR2 SQIVND (reference sequence). The ends were cut back, 4 bases at V and 7 bases at J, with 23 bases in the middle. The CDR3 spells CASSNHPDWTMRQPQHF. The CDR3 DNA reads TGTGCCAGTAGTAACCACCCCGACTGGACGATGAGGCAGCCCCAGCATTTT.

The chain uses TRBV20-1 and TRBJ2-7; D unclear. Deletions cut 7 bases from V and 1 base from J, with 5 bases between. Germline CDR1 reads DFQATT; CDR2 reads SNEGSKA (reference sequence). The CDR3 runs 10 residues. This CDR3 reads CSGGSYEQYF. CDR3 bases: TGCAGTGGCGGATCCTACGAGCAGTACTTC.

The chain recombines TRBV6-5 with TRBJ2-5; 8 bases agree with TRBD1. The J call may be incorrect, as the DNA end agrees better with TRBJ2-7. Germline V gene lookup returns CDR1 MNHEY and CDR2 SVGAGI. CDR3 length equals 14 residues. CDR3 residues: CASSWTGSSYEQYF. The CDR3, as DNA: TGTGCCAGCAGTTGGACAGGGAGCTCCTACGAGCAGTACTTC.

The V gene is TRBV5-6, the J gene TRBJ1-2; possible D gene TRBD1, 5 bases. The CDR3 is made up of 15 amino acids. V gave up 4 bases and J gave up 0 bases, with 13 bases separating them. CDR1 SGHDT and CDR2 YYEEEE come from the germline V gene. CDR3 DNA sequence: TGTGCCAGCAGCCTCAGACAGACCTCTAACTATGGCTACACCTTC. Protein sequence: CASSLRQTSNYGYTF.

This chain uses TRBV27 with TRBJ1-5, with 8 bases that match TRBD1. Germline trimming cut 1 base from V and 5 bases from J; bases unmatched to any gene: 13. In germline, CDR1 is MNHEY, CDR2 SMNVEV (reference sequence). There are 18 residues in the CDR3. The CDR3 reads CASSLYLPGTGDDQPQHF. Written as DNA, the CDR3 is TGTGCCAGCAGTTTATACCTTCCCGGGACAGGAGATGATCAGCCCCAGCATTTT.

This chain links TRBV18 with TRBJ2-3; 7 nucleotides align to TRBD1. Germline CDR1 KGHSH, CDR2 LQKENI. The CDR3 loop spans 15 amino acids. V dropped 5 bases and J dropped 0; count of bases not matched to a gene: 5. CDR3 amino acids: CASSSGQVSTDTQYF. The CDR3 bases are TGTGCCAGCTCATCCGGACAGGTTAGCACAGATACGCAGTATTTT.

V is TRBV5-1 and J is TRBJ2-4; TRBD1 might be the D (5 bases). V gave up 4 bases and J gave up 7 bases, with 12 bases separating them. This CDR3 has 13 amino acids. Germline V gives CDR1 SGHRS, CDR2 YFSETQ. This CDR3 reads CASSTGAANIQYF. The CDR3 DNA is TGCGCCAGCAGCACAGGTGCCGCGAACATTCAGTACTTC. Looking up the rest from reference TRBV5-1 and TRBJ2-4 gives the full variable domain: KAGVTQTPRYLIKTRGQQVTLSCSPISGHRSVSWYQQTPGQGLQFLFEYFSETQRNKGNFPGRFSGRQFSNSRSEMNVSTLELGDSALYLCASSTGAANIQYFGAGTRLSVL.

The gene calls are TRBV19 and TRBJ2-5, with TRBD2 as a possible D gene (5 bases). The CDR3 loop spans 12 amino acids. With 8 bases removed from V and 5 bases from J, the gap between germline ends came to 12 bases. CDR1 and CDR2 from the germline V gene are LNHDA and SQIVND (reference sequence). CDR3 bases: TGTGCCAGTGCCGGGGTCGGGGAGACCCAGTACTTC. It encodes CASAGVGETQYF.

This clone was seen a single time. The chain is built from TRBV29-1 and TRBJ2-3; D is unclear. This CDR3 has 11 amino acids. Germline values: CDR1 SQVTM, CDR2 ANQGSEA. Trimming shortened V by 7 bases and J by 4 bases, and 9 bases separated the two germline ends. DNA of the CDR3: TGCAGCGGTGGGTGGGCAGATACGCAGTATTTT. Amino acids: CSGGWADTQYF.

The CDR3 coding sequence is TGCGCCAGCAGCCAACTTCTGGGGGGGGGCGGCTCCTACGAGCAGTACTTC. Its translation is CASSQLLGGGGSYEQYF. This chain joins TRBV4-3 and TRBJ2-7; D might be TRBD2 (7 bases). The CDR3 runs to 17 residues. V shed 2 bases and J shed 0 bases, with 17 bases lying between them. Per the germline V gene, CDR1 is LGHNA and CDR2 is YSLEER.